The 14 T cell receptor beta chains below all came from one sample that was sequenced in a study of blood T cell repertoires in COVID-19. TCRdb's copy holds only in-frame clones and misses some; the assay was immunoSEQ multiplex PCR. The sample holds about 240,000 clones, roughly 82% seen once. The sample comprised peripheral blood. The receptors were sampled from a woman aged 70 to 79 with acute or convalescent COVID-19.

The V gene is TRBV19, the J gene TRBJ2-1, with 10 bases aligning to TRBD2. Germline CDR1 LNHDA, CDR2 SQIVND (reference sequence). There are 16 residues in the CDR3. Trimming took 5 bases from V and 4 from J; bases not matched to a gene: 8. The CDR3 sequence: CASSRISGGNYNEQFF. CDR3 in DNA: TGTGCCAGTAGTCGTATTAGCGGGGGGAATTACAATGAGCAGTTCTTC.

The gene calls are TRBV3-1 (or the pseudogene TRBV3-2) and TRBJ1-5, with D maybe TRBD1 (5 bases). Germline CDR1 and CDR2: LGHDT and YNNKEL (reference sequence). This CDR3 is built from 13 residues. V was shortened by 2 bases and J by 5 bases, with 7 bases between the two germline ends. The CDR3 spells CASSQIRDQPQHF. CDR3 DNA sequence: TGTGCCAGCAGCCAAATCAGGGATCAGCCCCAGCATTTT.

V is TRBV2 and J is TRBJ1-2; a possible D gene is TRBD1 (6 bases). With 10 bases removed from V and 0 bases from J, the gap between germline ends came to 12 bases. There are 13 residues in the CDR3. Looked up from germline, CDR1 is SNHLY and CDR2 is FYNNEI. CDR3 sequence (DNA): TGTGCCATCCCGACAGGTACTAACTATGGCTACACCTTC. Protein product: CAIPTGTNYGYTF.

The J gene is TRBJ2-2, the V gene TRBV11-3, with D unresolved. CDR3 size: 13 residues. Germline V gives CDR1 SGHNT, CDR2 YENEEA. Trimming cost V 5 bases and J 2 bases, with 6 bases left between them. DNA for the CDR3: TGTGCCAGCAGCCAGGTCAACACCGGGGAGCTGTTTTTT. Translated, it gives CASSQVNTGELFF.

The chain recombines TRBV19 with TRBJ1-6, with 7 bases matching TRBD1. Germline V gene data show CDR1 as LNHDA and CDR2 as SQIVND (reference sequence). The CDR3 is 13 residues long. The V segment lost 6 bases and the J segment 8 bases; nucleotides outside the gene matches: 4. The DNA for the CDR3 is TGTGCCAGTAGGACGACAGGGTATTCACCCCTCCACTTT. It codes for CASRTTGYSPLHF.

This clone was observed a few times. The rearrangement uses TRBV19 and TRBJ1-5, with D uncertain. The CDR3 has 15 residues. CDR1 and CDR2 from the germline V gene are LNHDA and SQIVND (reference sequence). The V and J ends lost 5 bases and 2 bases respectively, with 13 bases between them. The CDR3 coding sequence is TGTGCCAGTAGTTTGGCAGGCTTGGGCAATCAGCCCCAGCATTTT. This encodes CASSLAGLGNQPQHF.

A few counts support this clone. The V and J genes are TRBV29-1 and TRBJ2-7, with TRBD2 as a possible D gene (5 bases). Germline V gene sequence: CDR1 SQVTM, CDR2 ANQGSEA. V dropped 4 bases and J dropped 0 bases, with 7 bases sitting between them. The CDR3 extends over 12 amino acids. The CDR3 is CSVGGYSYEQYF. CDR3 bases: TGCAGCGTTGGAGGGTACTCCTACGAGCAGTACTTC.

The J gene is TRBJ2-7, the V gene TRBV5-1, with 8 bases lining up with TRBD2. Germline CDR1 reads SGHRS; CDR2 reads YFSETQ. The CDR3 loop spans 15 amino acids. V lost 5 bases, J lost 2 bases, and 9 bases stayed unmatched. The CDR3 DNA is TGCGCCAGCAGGAGCGGAGCGGGGGTACCCTACGAGCAGTACTTC. Amino acids: CASRSGAGVPYEQYF.

The V and J genes are TRBV10-3 and TRBJ1-5; D is possibly TRBD1 (5 bases). This CDR3 region has 16 residues. Looked up from germline, CDR1 is ENHRY and CDR2 is SYGVKD. V shed 6 bases and J shed 4 bases, with 19 bases lying between them. CDR3 sequence: CAISDDWLGANQPQHF. The CDR3 nucleotides are TGTGCCATCAGCGACGACTGGTTAGGGGCAAATCAGCCCCAGCATTTT.

The CDR3 spells CASSLETLTGYGYTF. The CDR3 coding sequence is TGCGCCAGCAGCTTGGAGACACTTACTGGCTATGGCTACACCTTC. This chain uses TRBV5-1 with TRBJ1-2; D is undetermined. CDR3 length equals 15 residues. Germline V gives CDR1 SGHRS, CDR2 YFSETQ. V lost 0 bases, J lost 4 bases, and 13 bases lay in between.

This clone has just one count. The V and J genes are TRBV7-8 and TRBJ1-2; 11 bases are shared with TRBD1. The CDR3 spans 15 residues. From germline, CDR1 is SGHVS and CDR2 FQNEAQ. The ends lost 2 bases at V and 4 bases at J; junction bases unmatched: 3. The CDR3 region has the DNA TGTGCCAGCAGCTTAACGGACAGGGGGCTCTATGGCTACACCTTC. Translation gives CASSLTDRGLYGYTF.

Comment on this clone: In the same sample, other DNA sequences code for this CDR3. The rearrangement links TRBV7-2 to TRBJ1-4, with D possibly matching TRBD1 (6 bases). V was clipped by 0 bases and J by 4 bases, with 6 bases between them. CDR3 length equals 14 residues. CDR1 is SGHTA and CDR2 is FQGNSA in the germline V gene. In DNA form, the CDR3 reads TGTGCCAGCAGCTTAGCAGGGGGTAATGAAAAACTGTTTTTT. Translated: CASSLAGGNEKLFF.

V and J are TRBV11-3 and TRBJ1-1; a possible D gene is TRBD1 (6 bases). Germline V CDR1 and CDR2: SGHNT, YENEEA. The V and J ends lost 7 bases and 1 base respectively, with 16 bases between them. The CDR3 extends over 15 amino acids. As DNA, the CDR3 is TGTGCCAGCACCCTACAGGGCTGGGAGAACACTGAAGCTTTCTTT. Translated: CASTLQGWENTEAFF.

The rearrangement joins TRBV7-8 to TRBJ2-5; TRBD2 matches at 8 bases. Germline V gene sequence: CDR1 SGHVS, CDR2 FQNEAQ. This CDR3 comprises 12 residues. J was trimmed by 5 bases and V by 11 bases; bases with no gene match: 7. CDR3 loop: CAVKGTSETQYF. The CDR3 region has the DNA TGTGCCGTAAAGGGGACTAGTGAGACCCAGTACTTC. The full variable domain, in which reference TRBV7-8 and TRBJ2-5 provide the parts outside the CDR3, is GAGVSQSPRYKVAKRGQDVALRCDPISGHVSLFWYQQALGQGPEFLTYFQNEAQLDKSGLPSDRFFAERPEGSVSTLKIQRTQQEDSAVYLCAVKGTSETQYFGPGTRLLVL.